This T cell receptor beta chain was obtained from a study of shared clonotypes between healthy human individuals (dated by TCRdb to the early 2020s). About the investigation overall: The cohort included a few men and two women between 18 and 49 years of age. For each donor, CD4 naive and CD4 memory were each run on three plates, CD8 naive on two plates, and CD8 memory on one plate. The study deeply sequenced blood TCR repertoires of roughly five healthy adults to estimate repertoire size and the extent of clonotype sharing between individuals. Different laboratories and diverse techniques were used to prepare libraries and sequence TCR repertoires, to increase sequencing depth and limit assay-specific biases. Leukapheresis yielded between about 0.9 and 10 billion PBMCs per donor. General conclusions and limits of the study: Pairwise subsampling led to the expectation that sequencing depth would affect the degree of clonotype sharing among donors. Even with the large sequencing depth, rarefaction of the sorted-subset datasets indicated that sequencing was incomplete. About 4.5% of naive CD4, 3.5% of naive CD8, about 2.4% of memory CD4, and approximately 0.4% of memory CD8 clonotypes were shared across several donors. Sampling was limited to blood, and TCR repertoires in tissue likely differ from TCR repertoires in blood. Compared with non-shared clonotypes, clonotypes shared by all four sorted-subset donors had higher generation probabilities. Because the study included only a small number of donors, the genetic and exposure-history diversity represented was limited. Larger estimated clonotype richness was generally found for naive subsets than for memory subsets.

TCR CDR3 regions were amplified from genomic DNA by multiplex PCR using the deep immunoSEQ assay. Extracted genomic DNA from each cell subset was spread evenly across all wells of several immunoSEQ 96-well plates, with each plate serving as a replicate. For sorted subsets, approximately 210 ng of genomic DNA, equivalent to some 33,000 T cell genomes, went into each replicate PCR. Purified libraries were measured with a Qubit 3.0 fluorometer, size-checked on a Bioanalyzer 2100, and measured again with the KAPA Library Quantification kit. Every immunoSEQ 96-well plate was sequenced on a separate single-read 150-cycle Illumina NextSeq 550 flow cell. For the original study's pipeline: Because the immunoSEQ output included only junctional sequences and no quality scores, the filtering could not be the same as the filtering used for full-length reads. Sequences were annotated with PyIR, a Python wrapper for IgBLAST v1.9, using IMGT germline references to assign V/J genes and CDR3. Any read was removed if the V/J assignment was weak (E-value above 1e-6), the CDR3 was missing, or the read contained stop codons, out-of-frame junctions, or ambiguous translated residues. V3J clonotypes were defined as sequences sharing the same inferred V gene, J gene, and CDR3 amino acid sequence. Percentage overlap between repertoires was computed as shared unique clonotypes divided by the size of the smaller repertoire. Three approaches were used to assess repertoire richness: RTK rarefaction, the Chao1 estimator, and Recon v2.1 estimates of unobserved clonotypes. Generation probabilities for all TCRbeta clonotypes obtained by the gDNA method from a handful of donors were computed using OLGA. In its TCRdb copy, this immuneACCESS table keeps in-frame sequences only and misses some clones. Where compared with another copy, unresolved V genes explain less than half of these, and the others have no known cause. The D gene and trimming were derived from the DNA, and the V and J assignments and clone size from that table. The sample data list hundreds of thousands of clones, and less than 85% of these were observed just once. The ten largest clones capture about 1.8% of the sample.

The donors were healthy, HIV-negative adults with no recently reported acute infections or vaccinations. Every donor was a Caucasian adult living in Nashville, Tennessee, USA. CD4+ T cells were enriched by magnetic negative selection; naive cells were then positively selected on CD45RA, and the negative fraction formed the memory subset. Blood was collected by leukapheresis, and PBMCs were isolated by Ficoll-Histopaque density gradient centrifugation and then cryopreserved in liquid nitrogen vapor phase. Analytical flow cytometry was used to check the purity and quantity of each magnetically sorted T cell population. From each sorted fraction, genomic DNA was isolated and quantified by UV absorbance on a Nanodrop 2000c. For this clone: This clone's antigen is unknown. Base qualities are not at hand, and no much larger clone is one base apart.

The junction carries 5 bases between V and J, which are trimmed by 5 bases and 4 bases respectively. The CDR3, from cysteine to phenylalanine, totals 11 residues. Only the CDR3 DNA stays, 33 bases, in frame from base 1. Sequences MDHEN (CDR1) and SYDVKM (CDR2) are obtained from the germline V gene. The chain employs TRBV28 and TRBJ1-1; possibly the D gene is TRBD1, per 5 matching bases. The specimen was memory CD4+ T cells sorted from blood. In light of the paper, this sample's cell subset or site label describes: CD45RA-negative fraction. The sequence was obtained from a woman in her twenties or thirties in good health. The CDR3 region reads CASSGGTEAFF. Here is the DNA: TGTGCCAGCAGTGGGGGCACTGAAGCTTTCTTT.